The TCR beta chain under discussion was sequenced for a study of blood T cell repertoires in COVID-19. The data were produced by immunoSEQ multiplex PCR, yet TCRdb's version contains in-frame clones alone and is incomplete. The sample carries a few hundred thousand clones, 85% to 90% recorded once. The CDR3 runs 13 residues. V gave up 1 base and J gave up 6 bases, with 10 bases separating them. Germline-derived CDR1 and CDR2 are SGHVS and FNYEAQ. Specimen: peripheral blood. This chain joins TRBV7-6 and TRBJ2-7, with D uncertain. This TCR came from a woman in her 30s with COVID-19, enrolled during active disease. The CDR3 DNA reads as TGTGCCAGCAGCTTAGTGGCGGAGAGCGAGCAGTACTTC. Protein: CASSLVAESEQYF. Full variable domain (missing parts from reference TRBV7-6 and TRBJ2-7): GAGVSQSPRYKVTKRGQDVALRCDPISGHVSLYWYRQALGQGPEFLTYFNYEAQQDKSGLPNDRFSAERPEGSISTLTIQRTEQRDSAMYRCASSLVAESEQYFGPGTRLTVT.